The 18 T cell receptor beta chains below all came from one sample that was sequenced in a study of T cell changes during pregnancy in multiple sclerosis. Sequencing was performed with immunoSEQ multiplex PCR; in TCRdb, only in-frame clones are kept and a portion is missing. The sample lists roughly 51,000 clones, over 80% occurring once. The source material was CD4+ T cells from peripheral blood mononuclear cells, sampled after pregnancy. These receptors were obtained from a female donor in good health, enrolled as a control in a pregnancy study.

The CDR3 loop reads CASSAGIYRYTF. CDR3 nucleotides: TGTGCCAGCAGTGCAGGGATTTACCGTTACACCTTC. The gene calls are TRBV25-1 and TRBJ1-2; D possibly corresponds to TRBD1 (5 bases). This CDR3 is built from 12 residues. Germline V gene lookup returns CDR1 MGHDK and CDR2 SYGVNS. Between the trimmed V and J ends, which lost 4 bases and 11 bases, there was a span of 14 bases.

The chain couples TRBV5-5 to TRBJ1-6; D unresolved. V shed 2 bases and J shed 0 bases, with 9 bases lying between them. This CDR3 region has 16 residues. Germline V CDR1 and CDR2: SGHKS, YYEKEE (reference sequence). Here the CDR3 reads CASSLRGSSYNSPLHF. The CDR3 nucleotides read TGTGCCAGCAGCTTACGGGGAAGCTCCTATAATTCACCCCTCCACTTT.

The rearrangement joins TRBV28 to TRBJ1-6, with TRBD1 as a possible D gene (5 bases). The CDR3 has 15 residues. V was clipped by 6 bases and J by 2 bases, with 11 bases between them. Germline lookup yields CDR1 MDHEN and CDR2 SYDVKM. Here the CDR3 DNA reads TGTGCCAGCAGGACCCAGGGTACCTATAATTCACCCCTCCACTTT. Amino acids: CASRTQGTYNSPLHF.

This chain links TRBV20-1 with TRBJ1-2, with unresolved D. The CDR3 runs 10 residues. Germline CDR1 and CDR2: DFQATT and SNEGSKA (reference sequence). V lost 5 bases and J lost 8, with 9 bases in between. The CDR3 region is CSAVYGGYTF. The DNA of the CDR3 is TGCAGTGCTGTATACGGGGGCTACACCTTC.

The V call is TRBV9, the J call TRBJ2-1; perhaps TRBD2 as D (6 bases). Trimming removed 4 bases from V and 10 bases from J, with 15 bases in between. CDR3 length: 13 amino acids. CDR1 SGDLS and CDR2 YYNGEE come from the germline V gene. The CDR3 loop is CASSLESTSEQFF. CDR3 coding DNA: TGTGCCAGCAGCTTAGAGAGTACTAGCGAGCAGTTCTTC.

The genes are TRBV2 and TRBJ2-7; 7 nucleotides align to TRBD2. CDR1 and CDR2 (germline): SNHLY, FYNNEI. CDR3 length: 16 residues. The V and J ends lost 6 bases and 7 bases, in that order; junction bases with no gene match: 18. For the CDR3, the DNA is TGTGCCAGCAGGCCCCGGTCGGGCGGGGGAATTCGGGAGCAGTACTTC. This encodes CASRPRSGGGIREQYF.

This chain connects TRBV5-6 to TRBJ2-7; 7 bases align to TRBD2. Germline V gene sequence: CDR1 SGHDT, CDR2 YYEEEE. The CDR3 is 14 residues long. J lost 2 bases, V lost 4 bases, and 6 bases had no gene match. The CDR3 loop reads CASSGEGVTYEQYF. CDR3 sequence (DNA): TGTGCCAGCAGCGGGGAGGGAGTTACCTACGAGCAGTACTTC.

The J gene is TRBJ1-1, the V gene TRBV10-3, with D unresolved. Germline V gene sequence: CDR1 ENHRY, CDR2 SYGVKD. V lost 0 bases and J 4 bases, leaving 15 bases between the germline ends. This CDR3 has 16 residues. In DNA form, the CDR3 reads TGTGCCATCAGTGAGTCGCCCCCCACTACGGGCACTGAAGCTTTCTTT. Translated: CAISESPPTTGTEAFF.

This chain connects TRBV28 to TRBJ2-7, with D possibly TRBD1 on 6 matching bases. The V end was cut by 6 bases, the J end by 2 bases, with 11 bases between. CDR3 length: 13 amino acids. The V gene's germline CDR1 is MDHEN and CDR2 SYDVKM. The CDR3 nucleotides are TGTGCCAGCAGCAACAGGGTGCCCTACGAGCAGTACTTC. Its translation is CASSNRVPYEQYF.

This clone was detected only a few times. The chain employs TRBV4-3 and TRBJ1-5, with 7 nucleotides matching TRBD1. CDR1 and CDR2 from the germline V gene are LGHNA and YSLEER. V shed 2 bases, J shed 5 bases, and the junction held 6 bases outside the gene matches. The CDR3 is 15 residues long. The CDR3 region is CASSQMAGGYQPQHF. The CDR3 region has the DNA TGCGCCAGCAGCCAAATGGCAGGGGGTTATCAGCCCCAGCATTTT.

The chain's CDR3 is CASRTPGQGGPYEQYF. The CDR3 DNA is TGTGCCAGCAGAACCCCGGGACAGGGAGGTCCCTACGAGCAGTACTTC. The chain employs TRBV2 and TRBJ2-7, with 9 bases that match TRBD1. Germline lookup yields CDR1 SNHLY and CDR2 FYNNEI. V dropped 6 bases and J dropped 2; count of bases not matched to a gene: 11. The CDR3 contains 16 residues.

The rearrangement uses TRBV19 and TRBJ2-7; 11 bases line up with TRBD1. After removal of 1 base from V and 5 bases from J, the junction contained 7 bases not matched to a gene. The CDR3 consists of 16 residues. Germline assignment: CDR1 LNHDA and CDR2 SQIVND (reference sequence). The CDR3 bases are TGTGCCAGTAGTATAGTCGGGACAGGGGGACGCCACGAGCAGTACTTC. This translates into CASSIVGTGGRHEQYF.

This clone was detected only a few times. The rearrangement uses TRBV7-2 and TRBJ2-7, with D hard to call. The V end was cut by 5 bases, the J end by 0 bases, with 11 bases between. CDR3 size: 14 residues. Germline CDR1 SGHTA, CDR2 FQGNSA. CDR3 coding DNA: TGTGCCAGCAGCAGACAAGGTAGCTCCTACGAGCAGTACTTC. This sequence encodes CASSRQGSSYEQYF.

The chain couples TRBV4-2 to TRBJ1-4; D not resolved. There are 15 residues in the CDR3. Per germline, CDR1 LGHNA and CDR2 YNFKEQ. Trimming pared 0 bases from V and 8 bases from J, leaving 13 bases between. CDR3 nucleotides: TGTGCCAGCAGCCAAGATAGGAGGGCAGTGGAAAAACTGTTTTTT. Amino acid sequence: CASSQDRRAVEKLFF.

This chain links TRBV6-1 with TRBJ2-6, with 7 bases matching TRBD2. The CDR3 consists of 15 residues. Germline loops: CDR1 MNHNS, CDR2 SASEGT. The ends lost 4 bases at V and 4 bases at J; junction bases unmatched: 4. The CDR3 sequence: CASSGGGTGANVLTF. The CDR3 region has the DNA TGTGCCAGCAGTGGGGGGGGAACCGGGGCCAACGTCCTGACTTTC.

This rearrangement joins TRBV7-2 to TRBJ1-1; 9 bases agree with TRBD1. This CDR3 region has 14 residues. Trimming cost V 5 bases and J 7 bases; bases outside gene matches: 8. CDR1 and CDR2 (germline): SGHTA, FQGNSA. The CDR3 reads CASSPRTGAFEAFF. The CDR3, as DNA: TGTGCCAGCAGCCCGCGGACAGGGGCCTTTGAAGCTTTCTTT.

This chain uses TRBV7-3 with TRBJ2-2; tentative D call: TRBD2 (6 bases). The CDR3 is 15 amino acids. V lost 2 bases and J lost 4, with 11 bases in between. Germline loops: CDR1 SGHTA, CDR2 FQGTGA. The CDR3 here is CASSLYPSVTGELFF. CDR3 DNA sequence: TGTGCCAGCAGCTTATACCCTAGCGTCACCGGGGAGCTGTTTTTT. Together with reference TRBV7-3 and TRBJ2-2, the CDR3 gives the full variable domain: GAGVSQTPSNKVTEKGKYVELRCDPISGHTALYWYRQSLGQGPEFLIYFQGTGAADDSGLPNDRFFAVRPEGSVSTLKIQRTERGDSAVYLCASSLYPSVTGELFFGEGSRLTVL.

Comments on this clone: The junction shows a germline mismatch at one end, possibly a read error. The chain is built from TRBV7-7 and TRBJ2-2; D is possibly TRBD2 (6 bases). Germline V gene lookup returns CDR1 SSHAT and CDR2 FNYEAQ (reference sequence). This CDR3 contains 14 residues. The CDR3 spells CASSPIADTGELFF. CDR3 sequence (DNA): TGTGCTAGCAGCCCAATAGCGGACACCGGGGAGCTGTTTTTT.